These T cell receptor beta chains were read from a single sample in a study of OX40 agonist ivuxolimab in advanced cancers. Sequenced by immunoSEQ multiplex PCR; TCRdb stores in-frame clones only, minus some. The sample consists of roughly 80,000 clones, 85% to 95% of them appearing once. The sample here was CD4+ or CD8+ T cells sorted from blood, taken in a trial of the OX40 agonist ivuxolimab. All receptors come from an adult with an advanced solid tumor such as melanoma, head and neck, liver or kidney cancer. Both conserved end residues are part of each CDR3. D genes are given only for firm matches. Expanded clones get a size class; other rows say once, few or many, or leave the size out.

.,TRBJ1-2,TRBD1,TRBV29-1,TGCAGCGCTGACCGGGACAGCAATAACTATGGCTACACCTTC,CSADRDSNNYGYTF
.,TRBJ1-2,.,TRBV7-9,TGTGCCAGCAGCTTACCAGGGAACTATGGCTACACCTTC,CASSLPGNYGYTF
.,TRBJ2-3,.,TRBV6-5,TGTGCCAGCAGCCGGTGGTCCCCAGATACGCAGTATTTT,CASSRWSPDTQYF
.,TRBJ2-7,TRBD2,TRBV7-8,TGTGCCAGCAGCCCCCCGGGAGGTCCCGAGCAGTACTTC,CASSPPGGPEQYF
.,TRBJ2-2,.,TRBV27,TGTGCCAGCAGTTTATTTGGCACCGGGGAGCTGTTTTTT,CASSLFGTGELFF
.,TRBJ2-7,TRBD1,TRBV9,TGTGCCAGCAGCGTAGCCCCGGGACAGGGGGTGTACGAGCAGTACTTC,CASSVAPGQGVYEQYF
.,TRBJ2-1,.,TRBV27,TGTGCCAGCAGTCCATTTGGCTACAATGAGCAGTTCTTC,CASSPFGYNEQFF
few,TRBJ2-5,.,TRBV30,TGTGCCTGGAGTGACGGATCAGGGTTGGAGACCCAGTACTTC,CAWSDGSGLETQYF
.,TRBJ2-7,.,TRBV19,TGTGCCAGTAGTACGGGACATCAGCAGTACTTC,CASSTGHQQYF
.,TRBJ2-3,TRBD1,TRBV15,TGTGCCACCAGCAGCGGACAGGGAAGGGGCACAGATACGCAGTATTTT,CATSSGQGRGTDTQYF
few,TRBJ2-1,.,TRBV19,TGTGGGGTGGGGGACAATGAGCAGTTCTTC,CGVGDNEQFF
once,TRBJ1-2,.,TRBV16,TGTGCCAGCAGCAGCAGTCCAGGTCTCGAGGGCTATGGCTACACCTTC,CASSSSPGLEGYGYTF
.,TRBJ1-5,.,TRBV19,TGTGCCAGTAGTAGGGGTTATAGCAATCAGCCCCAGCATTTT,CASSRGYSNQPQHF
.,TRBJ2-3,.,TRBV27,TGTGCCAGCAGTTGGGCGTTTGGCACAGATACGCAGTATTTT,CASSWAFGTDTQYF
.,TRBJ1-2,TRBD1,TRBV6-1,TGTGCCAGCAGTGAAGGGACAGGGGGTTGGTATGGCTACACCTTC,CASSEGTGGWYGYTF
.,TRBJ1-5,.,TRBV12-5,TGTGCTAGTGGTCCAAATCAGCCCCAGCATTTT,CASGPNQPQHF
.,TRBJ1-5,TRBD1,TRBV27,TGTGCCAGCAGTTTCTTCGGACAGGATAGCAATCAGCCCCAGCATTTT,CASSFFGQDSNQPQHF
.,TRBJ1-5,TRBD1,TRBV19,TGTGCCAGTAGTATTGGGACAGGGTGGTCCCTAACAGATCAGCCCCAGCATTTT,CASSIGTGWSLTDQPQHF
once,TRBJ1-2,.,TRBV7-9,TGTGCCAGCAGCTACCAATCGGGACTGAATGGCTACACCTTC,CASSYQSGLNGYTF
.,TRBJ2-6,.,TRBV15,TGTGCCACCAGCAGTCTAGGGAGCTCAACCTGGGCCAACGTCCTGACTTTC,CATSSLGSSTWANVLTF
.,TRBJ1-5,.,TRBV7-9,TGTGCCAGCAGCTTAACCGGGGACAAAAATCAGCCCCAGCATTTT,CASSLTGDKNQPQHF
.,TRBJ1-5,TRBD1,TRBV19,TGTGCCAGTAGTATAGATCCGGTGACAGGGTGGGTCAATCAGCCCCAGCATTTT,CASSIDPVTGWVNQPQHF
.,TRBJ2-7,TRBD2,TRBV7-8,TGTGCCAGCAGCCCGTTAGCGGGAGGGCCTGGGGAGCAGTACTTC,CASSPLAGGPGEQYF
.,TRBJ1-5,.,TRBV10-3,TGTGCCATCAGTGAGTCTGGTGGGGCGGGTAGCAATCAGCCCCAGCATTTT,CAISESGGAGSNQPQHF
.,TRBJ2-7,.,TRBV7-2,TGTGCCAGCAGACAGGGAGAGGAGCAGTACTTC,CASRQGEEQYF
.,TRBJ2-1,.,TRBV27,TGTGCCAGCAGAAGGTTAGGAACCAATGAGCAGTTCTTC,CASRRLGTNEQFF
.,TRBJ2-1,.,TRBV5-1,TGCGCCAGCAGCTTGACTGTAGAGCAGTTCTTC,CASSLTVEQFF
.,TRBJ2-7,TRBD2,TRBV5-4,TGTGCCAGCAGCAGCAGGGATAGCGGGACCCCCTACGAGCAGTACTTC,CASSSRDSGTPYEQYF
.,TRBJ1-3,.,TRBV6-5,TGTGCCAGCAGGGCTCAGGGGTTTGCTGGAAACACCATATATTTT,CASRAQGFAGNTIYF
.,TRBJ2-7,.,TRBV14,TGTGCCAGCAGCCAAGTCCCCTGGGTGGCAGGGTCCTACGAGCAGTACTTC,CASSQVPWVAGSYEQYF
once,TRBJ2-3,TRBD2,TRBV5-1,TGCGCCAGCCTACTTATCTCGGGGGGGTCAGGTACGCAGTATTTT,CASLLISGGSGTQYF
few,TRBJ1-1,.,TRBV2,TGTGCCAGCAGTGGTGAAGCTTTCTTT,CASSGEAFF
.,TRBJ1-2,.,TRBV2,TGTGCCAGCAGTGAAGCCTTAAGAACGCTCTCTGGCTACACCTTC,CASSEALRTLSGYTF
.,TRBJ2-3,.,TRBV7-6,TGTGCCAGCAGCCTCAGGACTACTTACACAGATACGCAGTATTTT,CASSLRTTYTDTQYF
.,TRBJ1-5,TRBD1,TRBV5-1,TGCGCCAGCAGCCCCGCGACAGGGAAAACAGGGAAGCCCCAGCATTTT,CASSPATGKTGKPQHF
.,TRBJ2-3,TRBD2,TRBV10-1,TGCGCCAGCAGTGAGTTAAGCGGGGCCACAGATACGCAGTATTTT,CASSELSGATDTQYF
.,TRBJ1-5,TRBD1,TRBV27,TGTGCCAGCATATGGGGAGGGGACAGGGTGAATCAGCCCCAGCATTTT,CASIWGGDRVNQPQHF
.,TRBJ1-1,.,TRBV27,TGTGCCAGCAGAAGTCCCGGGGACTCCCGGGGCGGGGCTTTCTTT,CASRSPGDSRGGAFF
.,TRBJ2-1,.,TRBV13,TGTGCCAGCAGCTTATGGGGGAGCCGGTACAATGAGCAGTTCTTC,CASSLWGSRYNEQFF
.,TRBJ1-4,.,TRBV5-8,TGTGCCAGCAGCTTCGGGGGAGGGGAAAATGAAAAACTGTTTTTT,CASSFGGGENEKLFF
.,TRBJ2-7,.,TRBV10-3,TGTGCCATCAGTGCGGGAATAACAGGGCCCCTATACGAGCAGTACTTC,CAISAGITGPLYEQYF
.,TRBJ1-2,.,TRBV4-1,TGCGCCAGCAGCCAAGTGTCGGCAGTGGGCTATGGCTACACCTTC,CASSQVSAVGYGYTF
once,TRBJ1-1,.,TRBV19,TGTGCCAGTAGTATACCCCGGGGGGGATTGAACACTGAAGCTTTCTTT,CASSIPRGGLNTEAFF
once,TRBJ1-1,.,TRBV19,TGTGCCAGTAGTATGAGGGTTGACACTGAAGCTTTCTTT,CASSMRVDTEAFF
.,TRBJ2-3,.,TRBV5-6,TGTGCCAGCAGCGGACGGGGTATAGGTGGAGATACGCAGTATTTT,CASSGRGIGGDTQYF
.,TRBJ1-1,.,TRBV6-8,TGTGCCAGCAGGCACCGAGGGACTGAAGCTTTCTTT,CASRHRGTEAFF